A selection of T cell receptor beta chains follows, all from one sample in a study of tumor-infiltrating lymphocytes in primary liver carcinoma. In TCRdb, the multiplex PCR reads were re-called with MiXCR into one record per CDR3 protein. Among 150,000 to 200,000 distinct CDR3 sequences, about 60% were seen once, and the ten largest hold approximately 67%. The material sequenced was peripheral blood. The receptors stem from a man between 40 and 49 years old with primary liver carcinoma and hepatitis B virus infection. Each CDR3 is given with its conserved first and last residue. The D gene is left open where the match is weak. A clone size is listed for some rows: how often the clone was seen (once, few, many), or a class if it is expanded.

clone_size	d_call	j_call	v_call	cdr3_aa	cdr3_nt
few	-	TRBJ2-2	TRBV12-3/TRBV12-4	CASSSYSGELFF	TGTGCCAGCAGTTCCTATTCTGGGGAGCTGTTTTTT
few	-	TRBJ2-2	TRBV12-5	CASGPSTGELFF	TGTGCTAGTGGGCCTTCTACCGGGGAGCTGTTTTTT
-	-	TRBJ2-5	TRBV12-3/TRBV12-4	CASRLSWGVETQYF	TGTGCCAGCAGGTTAAGCTGGGGGGTGGAGACCCAGTACTTC
-	TRBD2	TRBJ2-3	TRBV5-4	CASGEGTDMQYF	TGTGCCAGCGGGGAGGGCACAGATATGCAGTATTTT
-	-	TRBJ2-3	TRBV6-1	CASYTTGTSTDTQYF	TGTGCCAGCTATACCACCGGGACTAGCACAGATACGCAGTATTTT
-	-	TRBJ1-4	TRBV5-5	CACSLDSLNEKLFF	TGTGCCTGCAGCTTAGACAGTCTTAATGAAAAACTGTTTTTT
-	-	TRBJ1-6	TRBV11-2	CASSLVHGSSALHF	TGTGCCAGCAGCTTAGTACACGGGAGTTCAGCCCTCCACTTT
-	TRBD2	TRBJ2-7	TRBV10-3	CATKAGMRDQLLYF	TGTGCCACCAAAGCGGGAATGCGAGACCAACTTCTGTACTTC
-	-	TRBJ2-3	TRBV6-5	CVSSYSIGISGFKTQYF	TGTGTCAGCAGTTACTCGATTGGGATAAGCGGGTTCAAGACGCAGTATTTT
once	-	TRBJ2-5	TRBV7-9	CASSETEKETQYF	TGTGCCAGCAGCGAGACAGAAAAGGAGACCCAGTACTTC
-	TRBD1	TRBJ1-6	TRBV6-1	CASRGQGLNNSPLHF	TGTGCCAGCAGAGGACAGGGGCTCAATAATTCACCCCTCCACTTT
-	-	TRBJ1-1	TRBV6-5	CASSYSRGVGTEAFF	TGTGCCAGCAGTTACTCGAGGGGGGTGGGCACTGAAGCTTTCTTT
-	TRBD2	TRBJ2-7	TRBV6-2/TRBV6-3	CASRPIAGDPDEQYF	TGTGCCAGCAGGCCAATAGCGGGAGATCCCGACGAGCAGTACTTC
-	TRBD2	TRBJ2-7	TRBV5-6	CASSLAWTSGSSYEQYF	TGTGCCAGCAGCTTGGCGTGGACTAGCGGTAGCTCCTACGAACAGTACTTC
-	TRBD1	TRBJ2-5	TRBV7-8	CASSLSSTGGLETQYF	TGTGCCAGCAGCTTATCTTCAACAGGGGGCCTGGAGACCCAGTACTTC
many	TRBD2	TRBJ2-7	TRBV11-2	CASSPTSGISYEQYF	TGTGCCAGCAGCCCAACTAGCGGGATCTCCTACGAGCAGTACTTC
many	TRBD1	TRBJ2-5	TRBV11-2	CASSLSGQAETQYF	TGTGCCAGCAGCTTATCGGGACAGGCAGAGACCCAGTACTTC
-	-	TRBJ1-2	TRBV6-5	CASSPNRDGYGYTF	TGTGCCAGCAGTCCTAACCGCGACGGTTATGGCTACACCTTC
-	-	TRBJ1-1	TRBV4-1	CASNPTGRRGNIEAFF	TGCGCCAGCAACCCGACAGGCCGCCGGGGGAACATTGAAGCTTTCTTT
-	-	TRBJ2-7	TRBV6-5	CACSSPGSTYEQYF	TGTGCCTGCAGTTCTCCGGGATCTACCTACGAGCAGTACTTC
-	-	TRBJ2-7	TRBV29-1	CSVEGGSREQYF	TGCAGCGTTGAGGGCGGTTCTCGGGAGCAGTACTTC
-	TRBD2	TRBJ2-2	TRBV11-2	CASSLSGLAVAGELLF	TGTGCCAGCAGCTTGAGCGGACTAGCGGTTGCCGGGGAGCTGCTTTTT
-	TRBD2	TRBJ2-7	TRBV7-9	CASCLLGLAGGPYF	TGTGCCAGCTGCCTACTGGGACTAGCGGGAGGGCCCTACTTC
-	-	TRBJ1-6	TRBV20-1	CSADTGRTFDNSPLYF	TGCAGTGCTGACACCGGGAGAACGTTCGATAATTCACCCCTCTACTTT
-	TRBD1	TRBJ1-1	TRBV4-2	CASSQDSNRGTGAFF	TGTGCCAGCAGCCAAGACTCTAACAGGGGTACTGGAGCTTTCTTT
few	TRBD2	TRBJ2-7	TRBV7-9	CASTSGSEQYF	TGTGCCAGCACTAGCGGGAGCGAGCAGTACTTC
-	-	TRBJ1-2	TRBV12-3/TRBV12-4	CTSSSARYGYTF	TGTACCAGCAGTTCGGCACGGTATGGCTACACCTTC
many	-	TRBJ2-5	TRBV29-1	CSVGGRKGSETQYF	TGCAGCGTTGGGGGACGGAAAGGGAGTGAGACCCAGTACTTC
few	-	TRBJ2-5	TRBV29-1	CSVGNLLRETQYF	TGCAGCGTGGGTAATCTCCTTCGAGAGACCCAGTACTTC
once	-	TRBJ1-1	TRBV18	CASSPENTEAFF	TGTGCCAGCTCACCAGAAAACACTGAAGCTTTCTTT
-	-	TRBJ2-1	TRBV24-1	CATSSARYHEQFF	TGTGCCACCAGCTCGGCCCGATACCATGAGCAGTTCTTC
few	-	TRBJ2-1	TRBV4-1	CASSRYSVSSYNEQFF	TGCGCCAGCAGCCGCTACTCGGTGAGCTCCTACAATGAGCAGTTCTTC
-	-	TRBJ1-3	TRBV4-1	CASSSQSGNTIYF	TGCGCCAGCAGCTCCCAATCTGGAAACACCATATATTTT
-	-	TRBJ2-1	TRBV28	CASSWGQRKYNEQFF	TGTGCCAGCAGTTGGGGCCAGCGCAAGTACAATGAGCAGTTCTTC
many	-	TRBJ2-5	TRBV29-1	CSVPQTSSQETQYF	TGCAGCGTTCCCCAGACTAGTTCTCAAGAGACCCAGTACTTC
-	-	TRBJ2-7	TRBV12-3/TRBV12-4	CASSFSNEQYF	TGTGCCAGCAGTTTCTCCAACGAGCAGTACTTC
-	TRBD1	TRBJ1-1	TRBV7-9	CASTKGAATEAFF	TGTGCCAGCACCAAGGGGGCCGCCACTGAAGCTTTCTTT
once	-	TRBJ2-7	TRBV6-5	CASRDPSGEQYF	TGTGCCAGCAGAGATCCTAGTGGCGAGCAGTACTTC
few	TRBD1	TRBJ1-1	TRBV29-1	CGWARQGGSEAFF	TGCGGCTGGGCCCGACAGGGGGGTTCTGAAGCTTTCTTT
-	TRBD2	TRBJ2-2	TRBV6-1	CASPGGSGRPRTGELFF	TGTGCCAGCCCGGGGGGTAGCGGGAGGCCCAGGACCGGGGAGCTGTTTTTT
-	TRBD1	TRBJ2-5	TRBV5-1	CASSLWTGPLETQYF	TGCGCCAGCAGCTTGTGGACAGGCCCTTTGGAGACCCAGTACTTC
-	-	TRBJ2-2	TRBV12-5	CASGLDSTGELFF	TGTGCTAGTGGTTTGGACTCCACCGGGGAGCTGTTTTTT
-	-	TRBJ2-5	TRBV11-2	CVSSADRETQYF	TGTGTCAGCAGCGCAGATAGGGAGACCCAGTACTTC
-	-	TRBJ2-5	TRBV11-1	CASSPSPEVRKDFQETQYF	TGTGCCAGCAGCCCGTCCCCGGAAGTCAGGAAGGACTTCCAAGAGACCCAGTACTTC
many	TRBD1	TRBJ2-6	TRBV6-5	CASSPQTGAGANVLTF	TGTGCCAGCAGTCCTCAAACAGGGGCAGGGGCCAACGTCCTGACTTTC
many	-	TRBJ2-2	TRBV11-2	CASSSLLSGELFF	TGTGCCAGCAGCTCTCTCCTTTCCGGGGAGCTGTTTTTT
-	-	TRBJ1-2	TRBV6-1	CASSTRDRYGYTF	TGTGCCAGCAGTACCAGGGACCGCTATGGCTACACCTTC
few	-	TRBJ2-1	TRBV5-5	CASSVQGSYNEQFF	TGTGCCAGCAGCGTACAGGGTTCCTACAATGAGCAGTTCTTC
few	TRBD2	TRBJ2-1	TRBV4-1	CASSQELAGGYEQFF	TGCGCCAGCAGCCAAGAACTAGCGGGAGGATATGAGCAGTTCTTC
few	-	TRBJ1-6	TRBV10-1	CASGEGNSPLHF	TGCGCCAGCGGAGAGGGCAATTCACCCCTCCACTTT
-	-	TRBJ1-1	TRBV5-4	CTSSLVAGMNTEAFF	TGTACCAGCAGCTTGGTAGCCGGTATGAACACTGAAGCTTTCTTT
-	TRBD2	TRBJ2-5	TRBV10-3	CAISESGRAETQYF	TGTGCCATCAGTGAGTCGGGGAGGGCGGAGACCCAGTACTTC
-	-	TRBJ2-7	TRBV15	CATSIRSGLYQYEQYF	TGTGCCACCAGCATACGATCAGGTCTATACCAGTACGAGCAGTACTTC
few	TRBD2	TRBJ2-3	TRBV12-3/TRBV12-4	CASSRLAGGSDTQYF	TGTGCCAGCAGTCGACTAGCGGGAGGGTCAGATACGCAGTATTTT